The 12 T cell receptor beta chains below all came from one sample that was sequenced in a study of identical twins. TCRdb re-called the 5' RACE reads through MiXCR, storing one row per CDR3 protein. Of some 630,000 distinct CDR3 sequences detected, about 7.1% appear once; the ten largest clones hold roughly 1.6%. These data also formed part of another study, on yellow fever vaccine responses in identical twins.

The material sequenced was PBMCs. These receptor sequences come from a young woman in good health.

The chain links TRBV28 to TRBJ2-1, with 10 bases aligning to TRBD2. CDR3 length equals 18 residues. Germline CDR1 reads MDHEN; CDR2 reads SYDVKM. The J segment lost 9 bases and the V segment lost 3 bases, leaving 17 bases of the junction unmatched. This chain's CDR3 is CASSLSWRERGGLSEQFF. For the CDR3, the DNA is TGTGCCAGCAGTTTGTCTTGGCGCGAGCGGGGGGGCCTCTCTGAGCAGTTCTTC.

This chain connects TRBV29-1 to TRBJ1-2, with 10 positions matching TRBD1. The CDR3 loop spans 17 amino acids. V shed 6 bases, J shed 4 bases, and the junction held 17 bases outside the gene matches. Germline V lookup: CDR1 SQVTM, CDR2 ANQGSEA. The CDR3 here is CSVENRDRGGGRYGYTF. The CDR3 DNA sequence: TGCAGCGTCGAAAACCGGGACAGGGGAGGTGGCCGCTATGGCTACACCTTC.

This clonotype was seen a few times. The V gene is TRBV24-1, the J gene TRBJ2-1, with D perhaps TRBD2 (7 bases). The CDR3 is made up of 16 amino acids. Germline CDR1 is KGHDR and CDR2 is SFDVKD. V lost 4 bases and J 1 base, leaving 13 bases between the germline ends. The CDR3 sequence is CATSDMRGPSYNEQFF. The CDR3 coding sequence is TGTGCCACCAGTGACATGCGGGGGCCATCCTACAATGAGCAGTTCTTC.

This clonotype was seen at least ten times. J is TRBJ2-2 and V is TRBV27, with a tentative D call TRBD2 (5 bases). Trimming stripped 2 bases from V and 0 bases from J, with 13 bases between. Germline CDR1 reads MNHEY; CDR2 reads SMNVEV (reference sequence). This CDR3 region has 17 residues. In nucleotides, the CDR3 is TGTGCCAGCAGTTTAGAGGGTCGGTCTTCGAACACCGGGGAGCTGTTTTTT. Translated: CASSLEGRSSNTGELFF.

This clonotype was recorded many times. The chain recombines TRBV7-8 with TRBJ1-2; 9 bases match TRBD1. CDR3 length: 14 residues. Germline V gene lookup returns CDR1 SGHVS and CDR2 FQNEAQ. The V gene end was trimmed by 1 base and the J gene end by 7 bases; junction bases not matched to a gene: 4. The chain's CDR3 is CASSLGQGGSGYTF. The CDR3 coding sequence is TGTGCCAGCAGCTTAGGACAGGGGGGTTCTGGCTACACCTTC.

This clonotype was seen at least ten times. The chain employs TRBV10-3 and TRBJ2-1, with D perhaps given as TRBD1 or TRBD2 (5 bases each). V was clipped by 0 bases and J by 6 bases, with 21 bases between them. Germline loops: CDR1 ENHRY, CDR2 SYGVKD. The CDR3 is 18 amino acids. The DNA of the CDR3 is TGTGCCATCAGTGAGTCGGGGGTTTTCAGTTCGGGGAGCAATGAGCAGTTCTTC. As protein: CAISESGVFSSGSNEQFF.

This clonotype was recorded at least ten times. CDR3 DNA sequence: TGTGCCAGCAGAACGGACAGGGGGCGAATGCCTACTAACTATGGCTACACCTTC. Its protein is CASRTDRGRMPTNYGYTF. The genes are TRBV6-1 and TRBJ1-2, with 11 bases fitting TRBD1. Germline V gene lookup returns CDR1 MNHNS and CDR2 SASEGT. This CDR3 contains 18 residues. The V gene end was trimmed by 6 bases and the J gene end by 0 bases; junction bases not matched to a gene: 12.

The genes are TRBV5-1 and TRBJ2-3, with D perhaps being TRBD1 or TRBD2 (5 bases each). The germline V gene has CDR1 SGHRS and CDR2 YFSETQ. Between the trimmed V and J ends, which lost 4 bases and 2 bases, there was a span of 14 bases. The CDR3 extends over 15 amino acids. DNA of the CDR3: TGCGCCAGCAGCCCGGGTATGGGGGACACAGATACGCAGTATTTT. Amino acid sequence: CASSPGMGDTDTQYF.

The chain links TRBV20-1 to TRBJ2-7; D is unresolved. V gave up 7 bases and J gave up 5 bases, with 9 bases separating them. The germline gives CDR1 DFQATT, CDR2 SNEGSKA (reference sequence). CDR3 size: 10 residues. The CDR3 here is CSVGQNEQYV. The CDR3 DNA reads as TGCAGTGTCGGGCAGAACGAGCAGTACGTC.

This clonotype has a count of ten or more. J is TRBJ2-2 and V is TRBV5-1, with D tentatively TRBD2 (6 bases). This CDR3 has 15 residues. Looked up from germline, CDR1 is SGHRS and CDR2 is YFSETQ. Between the trimmed V and J ends, which lost 0 bases and 5 bases, there was a span of 11 bases. CDR3 amino acids: CASSLELAGTGELFF. As DNA, the CDR3 is TGCGCCAGCAGCTTGGAACTAGCTGGAACCGGGGAGCTGTTTTTT.

This clonotype turned up a few times. This chain uses TRBV7-2 with TRBJ1-4, with 9 nucleotides matching TRBD1. The germline V gene has CDR1 SGHTA and CDR2 FQGNSA. V gave up 5 bases and J gave up 11 bases; unmatched junction bases: 3. The CDR3 totals 12 residues. CDR3 amino acids: CASSRDREKLFF. Written as DNA, the CDR3 is TGTGCCAGCAGCCGGGACAGGGAGAAACTGTTTTTT.

V gene TRBV14 combines with J gene TRBJ2-7; D gene unclear. The germline gives CDR1 SGHDN, CDR2 FVKESK. V gave up 2 bases and J gave up 0 bases, with 8 bases separating them. The CDR3 length is 14 residues. CDR3 residues: CASSQRGNSYEQYF. CDR3 coding DNA: TGTGCCAGCAGCCAACGTGGGAACTCCTACGAGCAGTACTTC.